The 4 T cell receptor beta chains listed next were all sequenced from one sample in a study of blood T cells in healthy people across ages. Next came a second PCR, run for about 7 to 12 cycles, which used a sample-barcoded 5' primer along with a J-beta primer mix. In TCRdb, the 5' RACE reads were re-called with MiXCR into one record per CDR3 protein. The sample includes some 1.4 million distinct CDR3 sequences, 42% of them seen just once. Sequencing was carried out using blood. These receptors originate from a woman aged 18 to 35 in good health.

The chain recombines TRBV11-2 with TRBJ1-2; D may be TRBD1 (5 bases). The V end was cut by 4 bases, the J end by 1 base, with 16 bases between. The germline V gene encodes CDR1 SGHAT and CDR2 FQNNGV. The CDR3 sequence is 16 residues long. CDR3 region: CASSSYRTDDNYGYTF. Written as DNA, the CDR3 is TGTGCCAGCAGCTCTTACAGGACCGACGATAACTATGGCTACACCTTC.

This clonotype has just a few counts. The chain is built from TRBV28 and TRBJ1-2; 8 nucleotides agree with TRBD1. The V gene's germline CDR1 is MDHEN and CDR2 SYDVKM. The CDR3 runs 13 residues. V lost 6 bases and J lost 6; bases outside the gene matches: 6. Written as DNA, the CDR3 is TGTGCCAGCAGGATGGGACAGGAGAATGGCTACACCTTC. It codes for CASRMGQENGYTF.

The DNA for the CDR3 is TGCAGTGCTAGAGGCCACTCCTCCTACAATGAGCAGTTCTTC. This gives the protein CSARGHSSYNEQFF. The chain employs TRBV20-1 and TRBJ2-1; D is unclear. Trimming left V 1 base short and J 0 bases short, with 7 bases between. CDR1 is DFQATT and CDR2 is SNEGSKA in the germline V gene (reference sequence). CDR3 size: 14 residues.

The chain carries TRBV12-3 or TRBV12-4 and TRBJ1-4; unclear D gene. Trimming stripped 8 bases from V and 5 bases from J, with 15 bases between. The CDR3 loop spans 14 amino acids. The CDR3 is CASGTVPRNEKLFF. CDR3 coding DNA: TGTGCCAGCGGTACGGTCCCACGCAATGAAAAACTGTTTTTT.